This is a list of T cell receptor beta chains from one sample in a study of T cell responses to AZD1222 COVID-19 vaccine. The table came from immunoSEQ multiplex PCR; TCRdb's copy has only in-frame clones and leaves some out. Altogether around 110,000 clones are present, 90% being singletons, with the ten largest covering approximately 5.4%. Specimen: peripheral blood, collected on day 0 of AZD1222 vaccination. These receptors were taken from an adult in good health. The CDR3 runs from the conserved cysteine through the conserved F or W. D genes are given only for firm matches.

V gene | D gene | CDR3 length | CDR3 protein
TRBV6-6 | . | 14 | CASSGPNLNNEQFF
TRBV7-2 | . | 13 | CASSSQGYGGYTF
TRBV18 | TRBD2 | 15 | CASSLAGLVYNEQFF
TRBV4-1 | . | 14 | CATSQEGGPGELFF
TRBV9 | . | 12 | CASSMDLGGYTF
TRBV19 | . | 18 | CATERPSGLSLGTGELFF
TRBV6-5 | . | 14 | CASSNGGTGYEQYF
TRBV27 | TRBD1 | 14 | CASSKGQGWDTQYF
TRBV18 | . | 14 | CASSPGTPTYEQYF
TRBV4-1 | . | 13 | CASSQAFSYGYTF
TRBV24-1 | . | 14 | CATSDLQWGDTQYF
TRBV7-6 | . | 14 | CASSDNGGTGELFF
TRBV18 | TRBD2 | 17 | CASSPNPASGSVETQYF
TRBV11-1 | . | 14 | CASSHPTVNTEAFF
TRBV19 | . | 14 | CASSIDGGNQPQHF
TRBV18 | TRBD1 | 16 | CASSPGGTVMNTEAFF
TRBV18 | . | 14 | CASSPPGISYEQYF
TRBV12-3/TRBV12-4 | . | 11 | CASSQYEKLFF
TRBV10-3 | . | 14 | CAISETDSNQPQHF
TRBV6-5 | . | 15 | CASSYGGITGNTIYF
TRBV6-2/TRBV6-3 | . | 14 | CASSSQPANYGYTF
TRBV27 | . | 13 | CASSLSLNQPQHF
TRBV19 | TRBD1 | 15 | CASSTEDREDQPQHF
TRBV10-3 | TRBD1 | 16 | CAIRAGGARGESPLHF
TRBV7-3 | . | 16 | CASSSPNTLVGGELFF
TRBV5-1 | TRBD1 | 16 | CASSLGAGGGGTEAFF
TRBV7-9 | TRBD1 | 16 | CASSRTTGGATGGYTF
TRBV7-2 | . | 14 | CASSLTISTDTQYF
TRBV9 | . | 15 | CASSQTGNSNQPQHF
TRBV7-9 | . | 15 | CASSSLPPYLDEQFF
TRBV6-1 | . | 15 | CASSELTSWGNEQFF
TRBV12-5 | . | 16 | CASGRFLRGPQETQYF
TRBV4-1 | TRBD2 | 19 | CASSQEGLAGSGLQETQYF
TRBV24-1 | . | 13 | CATSDSLYYGYTF
TRBV19 | . | 14 | CASSRTDSGNTIYF
TRBV11-2 | . | 14 | CASSLEAGPYGYTF
TRBV29-1 | . | 13 | CSVEYGTPDTQYF
TRBV6-2/TRBV6-3 | TRBD2 | 15 | CASSSIPGLRNEQFF
TRBV21-1 | . | 12 | CASSHDRQTQYF